Presented here are 22 T cell receptor beta chains from one specimen sequenced in a study of T cell repertoires in cytomegalovirus infection. TCRdb ran MiXCR on the reads and lists one entry per CDR3 protein. The sample holds 490,000 or so distinct CDR3 sequences, around 11% seen once. Sequencing used PBMCs. These TCRs come from a human donor in good health (CMV status not recorded). Some clones in this sample may be carry-over from other donors' samples.

This clonotype was detected many times. V is TRBV5-4 and J is TRBJ2-7; no clear D gene. The V end was cut by 1 base, the J end by 5 bases, with 16 bases between. CDR3 size: 15 residues. Germline assignment: CDR1 SGHNT and CDR2 YYREEE (reference sequence). The CDR3 nucleotides read TGTGCCAGCAGCTTGTCTGTGCAGCCCCAGGACGAGCAGTACTTC. Amino acid sequence: CASSLSVQPQDEQYF.

This clonotype was seen many times. CDR3 bases: TGTGCCAGCAGTTCTCCTGACACAGGGGGAGGAACAGATACGCAGTATTTT. Encoded protein: CASSSPDTGGGTDTQYF. The rearrangement uses TRBV12-3 or TRBV12-4 and TRBJ2-3; 8 nucleotides agree with TRBD1. The CDR3 is 17 residues long. Unmatched junction bases numbered 12, after V lost 4 bases and J lost 3 bases.

This clonotype occurred many times. The rearrangement links TRBV6-1 to TRBJ1-1, with D uncertain. CDR1 MNHNS and CDR2 SASEGT come from the germline V gene. Between the trimmed V and J ends, which lost 6 bases and 1 base, there was a span of 9 bases. The CDR3 is 13 amino acids. In DNA, the CDR3 is TGTGCCAGCAGCTACGACTGGAACACTGAAGCTTTCTTT. This translates into CASSYDWNTEAFF.

The sample holds many counts of this clonotype. The V call is TRBV7-2, the J call TRBJ1-5; no clear D gene. Trimming shortened V by 1 base and J by 7 bases, and 8 bases separated the two germline ends. This CDR3 is 13 amino acids long. CDR1 is SGHTA, CDR2 FQGNSA, per germline. The CDR3 DNA reads as TGTGCCAGCAGCTTAGAGGGCATGCAGCCCCAGCATTTT. This sequence encodes CASSLEGMQPQHF.

This clonotype was detected only a few times. This chain uses TRBV2 with TRBJ1-5; no definite D call. The CDR3 has 13 residues. V was trimmed by 7 bases and J by 6 bases, leaving 13 bases between them. Per germline, CDR1 SNHLY and CDR2 FYNNEI. CDR3 sequence: CASTPGAGQPQHF. CDR3 in DNA: TGTGCCAGCACCCCAGGTGCGGGTCAGCCCCAGCATTTT.

This clonotype was seen ten or more times. Since no conserved phenylalanine or tryptophan closes the CDR3, a read error is the likely cause. The DNA is left out, because the CDR3 cannot be placed on it with certainty; the CDR3 is given as TCRdb lists it. CDR3 loop: CASGLTTNMKVLSML. The chain combines TRBV12-5 with TRBJ2-7. The length of the CDR3 is 15 amino acids, counting both ends. Germline lookup yields CDR1 LGHNT and CDR2 FRNRAP.

This clonotype was picked up many times. This chain links TRBV11-2 with TRBJ1-2; D is possibly TRBD1 (6 bases). Germline V gene data show CDR1 as SGHAT and CDR2 as FQNNGV. The CDR3 consists of 13 residues. V lost 0 bases and J lost 7, with 9 bases in between. The CDR3 nucleotides are TGTGCCAGCAGCTTAGATGAAGGGGGTGGCTACACCTTC. Protein product: CASSLDEGGGYTF.

The V call is TRBV9, the J call TRBJ1-6, with D uncertain. CDR3 length equals 14 residues. Germline CDR1 is SGDLS and CDR2 is YYNGEE. V lost 4 bases to trimming and J lost 7 bases, with 12 bases between them. The CDR3 loop is CASSTTESNSPLHF. In nucleotides, the CDR3 is TGTGCCAGCAGCACCACGGAGAGCAATTCACCCCTCCACTTT.

The rearrangement joins TRBV4-1 to TRBJ1-1; D perhaps matches TRBD1 (6 bases). The length of the CDR3 is 13 residues. V was clipped by 11 bases and J by 5 bases, with 18 bases between them. CDR1 and CDR2 (germline): MGHRA, YSYEKL. Here the CDR3 reads CAGSRTGTTEAFF. CDR3 sequence (DNA): TGCGCCGGCTCACGGACGGGGACAACTGAAGCTTTCTTT.

This clonotype has at least ten counts. The V gene is TRBV12-3 or TRBV12-4, the J gene TRBJ1-5; D ambiguous. The V end lost 5 bases, the J end lost 0 bases, and 11 bases lay between the germline ends. The CDR3 has 15 amino acids. The DNA for the CDR3 is TGTGCCAGCAGTATTTACAGAGATAGCAATCAGCCCCAGCATTTT. Translated: CASSIYRDSNQPQHF.

Ten or more counts support this clonotype. This chain uses TRBV7-2 with TRBJ2-7, with a possible D match to TRBD2 (6 bases). Trimming removed 5 bases from V and 4 bases from J, with 9 bases in between. The germline CDR1 and CDR2 sequences are SGHTA and FQGNSA. This CDR3 has 12 amino acids. CDR3 in DNA: TGTGCCAGCAGCGGGGGGATATACGAGCAGTACTTC. Its protein is CASSGGIYEQYF.

Ten or more counts support this clonotype. CDR3 region: CASSGQGARYEQYF. For the CDR3, the DNA is TGTGCCAGCAGTGGACAGGGGGCAAGGTACGAGCAGTACTTC. This chain links TRBV6-1 with TRBJ2-7; 10 bases agree with TRBD1. The CDR3 totals 14 residues. The junction had 4 bases not matched to a gene; V was cut back by 4 bases and J by 4 bases. CDR1 and CDR2 from the germline V gene are MNHNS and SASEGT.

Many counts were recorded for this clonotype. The chain employs TRBV5-1 and TRBJ2-7; possibly TRBD2 for D (5 bases). The ends were cut back, 0 bases at V and 3 bases at J, with 10 bases in the middle. Germline assignment: CDR1 SGHRS and CDR2 YFSETQ. The CDR3 runs 14 residues. CDR3 in amino acids: CASSLAGEGYEQYF. CDR3 nucleotides: TGCGCCAGCAGCTTGGCCGGTGAGGGCTACGAGCAGTACTTC.

This clonotype came up many times. CDR3 region: CASRGTGAYEQYF. Here the CDR3 DNA reads TGTGCCAGCAGAGGGACAGGGGCCTACGAGCAGTACTTC. The rearrangement links TRBV19 to TRBJ2-7, with 10 bases identical to TRBD1. This CDR3 has 13 residues. Looked up from germline, CDR1 is LNHDA and CDR2 is SQIVND (reference sequence). J lost 2 bases, V lost 9 bases, and 4 bases had no gene match.

Many counts were recorded for this clonotype. The chain couples TRBV20-1 to TRBJ2-7; D might be TRBD2 (7 bases). Germline V gives CDR1 DFQATT, CDR2 SNEGSKA (reference sequence). Deletions cut 3 bases from V and 0 bases from J, with 12 bases between. CDR3 size: 14 residues. CDR3 in DNA: TGCAGTGCTAGTCTAGCGGACAGCTCCTACGAGCAGTACTTC. Amino acid sequence: CSASLADSSYEQYF.

This rearrangement joins TRBV20-1 to TRBJ1-1; a possible D gene is TRBD1 (6 bases). V was shortened by 6 bases and J by 4 bases, with 18 bases between the two germline ends. The CDR3 runs to 14 residues. Germline CDR1 reads DFQATT; CDR2 reads SNEGSKA (reference sequence). CDR3 sequence (DNA): TGCAGTGCGTTTACAGGGTGGGGTTCCACTGAAGCTTTCTTT. Protein sequence: CSAFTGWGSTEAFF.

This clonotype has more than one count but fewer than ten. The chain employs TRBV9 and TRBJ2-3; no reliable D call. Per germline, CDR1 SGDLS and CDR2 YYNGEE. The V and J ends lost 6 bases and 9 bases respectively, with 14 bases between them. The CDR3 spans 12 residues. In nucleotides, the CDR3 is TGTGCCAGCACCTCCGACGAAAGCACGCAGTATTTT. Translation: CASTSDESTQYF.

This clonotype was seen at least ten times. The chain is built from TRBV7-9 and TRBJ1-2, with D unclear. CDR1 and CDR2 (germline): SEHNR, FQNEAQ (reference sequence). Trimming removed 4 bases from V and 4 bases from J, with 13 bases in between. This CDR3 is built from 14 residues. CDR3 protein: CASSSDERGYGYTF. The CDR3 nucleotides read TGTGCCAGCAGCTCGGACGAACGGGGCTATGGCTACACCTTC. Full variable domain (missing parts from reference TRBV7-9 and TRBJ1-2): DTGVSQNPRHKITKRGQNVTFRCDPISEHNRLYWYRQTLGQGPEFLTYFQNEAQLEKSRLLSDRFSAERPKGSFSTLEIQRTEQGDSAMYLCASSSDERGYGYTFGSGTRLTVV.

Only a few counts were recorded for this clonotype. The rearrangement joins TRBV12-3 or TRBV12-4 to TRBJ2-6, with D maybe TRBD1 (6 bases). The CDR3 loop spans 16 amino acids. V was cut by 3 bases and J by 0 bases, with 9 bases left in between. CDR3 coding DNA: TGTGCCAGCAGTTTTGTAGGGGGCTCTGGGGCCAACGTCCTGACTTTC. This translates into CASSFVGGSGANVLTF.

V gene TRBV20-1 combines with J gene TRBJ2-5; 8 bases align to TRBD2. Germline V gives CDR1 DFQATT, CDR2 SNEGSKA (reference sequence). J lost 2 bases, V lost 6 bases, and 8 bases had no gene match. The CDR3 is 14 residues long. CDR3 coding DNA: TGCAGTGCAGCCAGCGGGAGTCGGCAAGAGACCCAGTACTTC. It codes for CSAASGSRQETQYF.

The rearrangement joins TRBV29-1 to TRBJ2-5; D call uncertain. The CDR3 sequence is 12 residues long. CDR1 SQVTM and CDR2 ANQGSEA come from the germline V gene. Trimming stripped 0 bases from V and 3 bases from J, with 5 bases between. Here the CDR3 DNA reads TGCAGCGTTGAAGACGGTGAAGAGACCCAGTACTTC. Amino acid sequence: CSVEDGEETQYF.

The V call is TRBV29-1, the J call TRBJ2-3; possibly TRBD1 or TRBD2 for D (6 bases each). The V and J ends lost 5 bases and 10 bases respectively, with 16 bases between them. This CDR3 comprises 12 residues. CDR1 is SQVTM and CDR2 is ANQGSEA in the germline V gene. CDR3 protein: CSVLSTGTSQYF. The CDR3 region has the DNA TGCAGCGTTCTTTCCACAGGGACTTCGCAGTATTTT.